The source of this T cell receptor (beta chain) is a study of early T cells in non-severe SARS-CoV-2 infection. Study outcomes and limitations: VDJdb-based annotation leaned toward anti-spike CD8 responses and missed private and CD4 specificities.

Molecules of cDNA were individually given unique molecular identifiers that were attached to them. MiXCR, applied by TCRdb to the 5' RACE reads, yields one record per CDR3 protein. The data hold roughly 80,000 distinct CDR3 sequences, with about 10% observed a single time. This clonotype was detected only a few times. Its specificity is not known. This clonotype was sampled from an adult who was a healthcare worker with PCR-confirmed SARS-CoV-2 infection or an uninfected control (not recorded which). The specimen comprised whole blood, sampled at baseline.

CDR3 sequence reads: CASSPPLGTQYF. DNA of the CDR3: TGTGCCAGCAGTCCCCCGCTTGGGACCCAGTACTTC. This rearrangement joins TRBV12-3 or TRBV12-4 to TRBJ2-5; D not resolved. Trimming left V 5 bases short and J 7 bases short, with 11 bases between. This CDR3 contains 12 residues.